This TCR beta chain was recorded in a study of CD8 T cells in Susac syndrome. RNA in amounts of roughly 0.5 to 1 ug was reverse transcribed with random hexamers. MiXCR was run by TCRdb on the immunoSEQ multiplex PCR reads, yielding one entry per CDR3 protein. Here the sample spans 70,000 to 100,000 distinct CDR3 sequences, around 96% being singletons. Study-wide results and limits: It was in TEMRA cells and active patients that Susac CD8+ clonal expansion peaked. The number of individuals included in the study's TCR sequencing and HLA analysis was acknowledged as relatively small.

A remark on this clonotype: What it binds is not known.

In blood CD8+ and CD4+ T cells, TCR beta underwent sequencing. Fulfillment of recently defined diagnostic criteria for definite or probable disease was shown by the patients with Susac syndrome. The CDR3 length is 14 residues. V gave up 2 bases and J gave up 1 base, with 10 bases separating them. Germline values: CDR1 SGHDT, CDR2 YYEEEE. V is TRBV5-6 and J is TRBJ2-7; D unclear. Sequencing input: CD8+ T cells from PBMCs. The TCR was taken from a human donor with Susac syndrome. The CDR3 spells CASSLYPKSYEQYF. For the CDR3, the DNA is TGTGCCAGCAGCTTATACCCCAAGTCCTACGAGCAGTACTTC.